This TCR beta chain derives from a study of cytomegalovirus exposure and HLA in healthy donors. Study-wide points: With DRB1 most and HLA-C fewest, TCR association rates differed between HLA loci in a later analysis. Per a prior analysis, the majority of TCR beta V segments were productive roughly 90% or roughly 30% of the time. It was likely that a cluster of highly shared sequence variants was a sequencing artifact. Later analysis reportedly placed an Asian-associated ancestry cluster below the roughly 680-donor mean in N-insertions.

The study ran its PCR with 60 Vbeta and 13 Jbeta primers. The table came from immunoSEQ multiplex PCR; TCRdb's copy has only in-frame clones and leaves some out. The table shows 120,000 to 150,000 clones, with around three fifths occurring only once. A word on this clone: Its antigen is undetermined.

The source material was PBMCs. The TCR originated in a male donor in good health and CMV-seronegative.

DNA for the CDR3: TGTGCCACCAGCAGAGCTCGGGGGTCCTACAATGAGCAGTTCTTC. This translates into CATSRARGSYNEQFF. This rearrangement joins TRBV15 to TRBJ2-1, with a tentative D call TRBD2 (6 bases). Germline assignment: CDR1 LNHNV and CDR2 YYDKDF (reference sequence). The ends were cut back, 1 base at V and 1 base at J, with 8 bases in the middle. This CDR3 is built from 15 residues.